Below, one TCR beta chain is given with its context. The sample is drawn from a study of T cell responses to AZD1222 COVID-19 vaccine. Germline CDR1 and CDR2: SGHDT and YYEEEE. The V end was cut by 1 base, the J end by 8 bases, with 12 bases between. The CDR3 consists of 13 residues. Repertoires were generated with immunoSEQ multiplex PCR, while TCRdb's copy carries only in-frame clones and drops some. The repertoire includes about 270,000 clones, approximately 94% of them detected once, and 0.5% to 0.65% sits in the top ten. This TCR derives from an adult who received the AZD1222 COVID-19 vaccine. The specimen was peripheral blood, collected 28 days after the second AZD1222 dose. J is TRBJ1-2 and V is TRBV5-6; possibly TRBD1 for D (6 bases). CDR3 residues: CASSLRQGFGYTF. CDR3 sequence (DNA): TGTGCCAGCAGCTTGAGGCAGGGGTTCGGCTACACCTTC. Based on the CDR3 plus reference TRBV5-6 and TRBJ1-2, the full variable domain is DAGVTQSPTHLIKTRGQQVTLRCSPKSGHDTVSWYQQALGQGPQFIFQYYEEEERQRGNFPDRFSGHQFPNYSSELNVNALLLGDSALYLCASSLRQGFGYTFGSGTRLTVV.